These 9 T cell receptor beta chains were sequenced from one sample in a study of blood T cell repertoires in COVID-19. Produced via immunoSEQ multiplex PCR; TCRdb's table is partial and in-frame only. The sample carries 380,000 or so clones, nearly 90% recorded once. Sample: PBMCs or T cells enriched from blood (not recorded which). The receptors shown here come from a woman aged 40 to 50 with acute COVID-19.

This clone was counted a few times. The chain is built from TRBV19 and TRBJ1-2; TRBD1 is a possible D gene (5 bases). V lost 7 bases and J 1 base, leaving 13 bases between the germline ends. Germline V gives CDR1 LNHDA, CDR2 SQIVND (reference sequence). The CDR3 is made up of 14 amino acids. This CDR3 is CASTPTVFNYGYTF. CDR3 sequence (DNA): TGTGCCAGTACCCCGACAGTCTTTAACTATGGCTACACCTTC.

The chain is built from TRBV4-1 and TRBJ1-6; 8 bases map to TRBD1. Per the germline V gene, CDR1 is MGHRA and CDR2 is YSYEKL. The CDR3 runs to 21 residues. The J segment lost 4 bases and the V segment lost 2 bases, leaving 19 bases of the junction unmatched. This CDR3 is CASSQSRLGPGQVPYNSPLHF. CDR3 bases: TGCGCCAGCAGCCAATCGAGATTAGGGCCGGGACAGGTTCCTTATAATTCACCCCTCCACTTT.

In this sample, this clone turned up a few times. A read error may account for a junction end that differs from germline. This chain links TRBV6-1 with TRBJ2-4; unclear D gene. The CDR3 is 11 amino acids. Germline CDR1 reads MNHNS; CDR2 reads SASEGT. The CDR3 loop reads CASSEGTDPGF. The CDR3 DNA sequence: TGTGCCAGCAGTGAAGGAACGGATCCGGGCTTC.

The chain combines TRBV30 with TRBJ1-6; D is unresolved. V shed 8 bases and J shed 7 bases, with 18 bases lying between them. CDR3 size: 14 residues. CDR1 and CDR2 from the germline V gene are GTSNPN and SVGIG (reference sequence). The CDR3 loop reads CARKGPGGNSPLHF. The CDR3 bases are TGTGCCAGGAAGGGTCCCGGAGGGAATTCACCCCTCCACTTT.

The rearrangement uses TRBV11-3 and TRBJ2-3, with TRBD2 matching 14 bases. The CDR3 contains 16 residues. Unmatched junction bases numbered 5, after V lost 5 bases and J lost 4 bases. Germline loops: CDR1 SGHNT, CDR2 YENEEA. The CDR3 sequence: CASSVGLAGGADTQYF. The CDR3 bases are TGTGCCAGCAGCGTAGGACTAGCGGGGGGTGCAGATACGCAGTATTTT.

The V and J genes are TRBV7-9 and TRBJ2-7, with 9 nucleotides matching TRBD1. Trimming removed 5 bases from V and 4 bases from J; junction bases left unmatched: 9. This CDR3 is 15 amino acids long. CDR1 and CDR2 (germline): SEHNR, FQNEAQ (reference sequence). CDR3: CASSEPDRGSYEQYF. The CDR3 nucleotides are TGTGCCAGCAGCGAGCCGGACAGGGGTTCTTACGAGCAGTACTTC.

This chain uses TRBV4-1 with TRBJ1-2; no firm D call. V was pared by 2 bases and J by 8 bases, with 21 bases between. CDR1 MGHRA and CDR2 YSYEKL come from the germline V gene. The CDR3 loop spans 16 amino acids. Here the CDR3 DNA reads TGCGCCAGCAGCCAATCCACTCCCCCGGCGGGCGGGGGCTACACCTTC. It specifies CASSQSTPPAGGGYTF.

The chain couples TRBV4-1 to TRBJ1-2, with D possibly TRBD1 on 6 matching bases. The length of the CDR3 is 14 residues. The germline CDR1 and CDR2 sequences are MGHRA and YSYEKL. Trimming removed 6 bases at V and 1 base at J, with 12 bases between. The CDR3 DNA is TGCGCCAGCAGTTTGACAGGAGGTAACTATGGCTACACCTTC. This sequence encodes CASSLTGGNYGYTF.

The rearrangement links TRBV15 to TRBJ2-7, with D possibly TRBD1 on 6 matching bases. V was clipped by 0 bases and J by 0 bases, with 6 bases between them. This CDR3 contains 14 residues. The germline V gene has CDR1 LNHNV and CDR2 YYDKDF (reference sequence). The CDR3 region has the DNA TGTGCCACCAGCAGAGAGGACAGCTCCTACGAGCAGTACTTC. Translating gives CATSREDSSYEQYF. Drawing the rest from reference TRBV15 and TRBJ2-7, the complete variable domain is DAMVIQNPRYQVTQFGKPVTLSCSQTLNHNVMYWYQQKSSQAPKLLFHYYDKDFNNEADTPDNFQSRRPNTSFCFLDIRSPGLGDTAMYLCATSREDSSYEQYFGPGTRLTVT.